Here is one TCR beta chain with its context. V lost 6 bases and J lost 0; bases outside the gene matches: 10. The CDR3 extends over 17 amino acids. The data originate from a study of T-cell reconstitution after alpha-beta-depleted transplantation in children. Library preparation (for TCRbeta) was performed with unique molecular identifiers. TCRdb recomputed calls from the PCR reads with MiXCR, one row per CDR3 protein. The data hold 670,000 or so distinct CDR3 sequences, with around 13% observed a single time. The rearrangement links TRBV12-3 or TRBV12-4 to TRBJ1-1; 10 bases map to TRBD1. Sequencing used PBMCs, obtained before TCRalphabeta/CD19-depleted stem cell transplant. This clonotype was sampled from a girl between 2 and 10 years old with congenital amegakaryocytic thrombocytopenia, due to receive a stem cell transplant. The DNA for the CDR3 is TGTGCCAGCAGACCAAGCCCGGGACAGGGGTTGAACACTGAAGCTTTCTTT. Its translation: CASRPSPGQGLNTEAFF.